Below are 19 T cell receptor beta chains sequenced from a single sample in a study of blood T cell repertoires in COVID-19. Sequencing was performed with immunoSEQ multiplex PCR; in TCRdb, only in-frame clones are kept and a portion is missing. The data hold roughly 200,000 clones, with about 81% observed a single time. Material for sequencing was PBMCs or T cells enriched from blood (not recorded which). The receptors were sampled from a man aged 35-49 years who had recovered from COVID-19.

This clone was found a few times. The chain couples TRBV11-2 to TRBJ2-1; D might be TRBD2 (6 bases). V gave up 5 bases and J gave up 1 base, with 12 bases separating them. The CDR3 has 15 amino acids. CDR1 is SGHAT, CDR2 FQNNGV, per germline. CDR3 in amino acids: CASSLRDWSYNEQFF. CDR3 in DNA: TGTGCCAGCAGCCTCCGGGACTGGTCCTACAATGAGCAGTTCTTC.

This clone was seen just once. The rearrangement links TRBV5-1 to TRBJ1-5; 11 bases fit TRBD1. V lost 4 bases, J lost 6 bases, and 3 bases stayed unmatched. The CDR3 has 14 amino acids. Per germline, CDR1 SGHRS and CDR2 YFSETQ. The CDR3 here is CASSQGTGGQPQHF. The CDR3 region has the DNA TGCGCCAGCAGCCAAGGGACAGGGGGTCAGCCCCAGCATTTT.

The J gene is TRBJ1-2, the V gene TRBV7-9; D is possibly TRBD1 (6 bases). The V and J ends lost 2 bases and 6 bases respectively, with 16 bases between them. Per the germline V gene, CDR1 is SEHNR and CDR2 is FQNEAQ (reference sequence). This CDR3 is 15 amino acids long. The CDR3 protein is CASSLMDRPSNGYTF. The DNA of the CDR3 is TGTGCCAGCAGCTTAATGGACAGACCGAGCAATGGCTACACCTTC. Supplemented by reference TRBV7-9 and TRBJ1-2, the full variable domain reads DTGVSQNPRHKITKRGQNVTFRCDPISEHNRLYWYRQTLGQGPEFLTYFQNEAQLEKSRLLSDRFSAERPKGSFSTLEIQRTEQGDSAMYLCASSLMDRPSNGYTFGSGTRLTVV.

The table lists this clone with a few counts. In DNA form, the CDR3 reads TGTGCCAGCAGCTTTGGGCGGGGCTCCTACAATGAGCAGTTCTTC. Its translation is CASSFGRGSYNEQFF. V gene TRBV11-3 combines with J gene TRBJ2-1; perhaps TRBD2 as D (6 bases). The CDR3 spans 15 residues. Looked up from germline, CDR1 is SGHNT and CDR2 is YENEEA. The V end lost 3 bases, the J end lost 0 bases, and 9 bases lay between the germline ends.

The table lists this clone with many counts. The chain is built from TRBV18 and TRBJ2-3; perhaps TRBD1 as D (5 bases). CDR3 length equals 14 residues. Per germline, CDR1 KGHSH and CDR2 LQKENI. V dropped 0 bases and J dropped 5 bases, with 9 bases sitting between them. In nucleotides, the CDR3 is TGTGCCAGCTCACCACCGACAGACCGAGATACGCAGTATTTT. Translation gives CASSPPTDRDTQYF.

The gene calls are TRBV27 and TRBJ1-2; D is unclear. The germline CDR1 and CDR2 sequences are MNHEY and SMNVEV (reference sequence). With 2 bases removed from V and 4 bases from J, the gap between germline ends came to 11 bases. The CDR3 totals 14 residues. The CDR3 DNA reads TGTGCCAGCAGTTTAGCTGGTTTCGGCTATGGCTACACCTTC. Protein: CASSLAGFGYGYTF.

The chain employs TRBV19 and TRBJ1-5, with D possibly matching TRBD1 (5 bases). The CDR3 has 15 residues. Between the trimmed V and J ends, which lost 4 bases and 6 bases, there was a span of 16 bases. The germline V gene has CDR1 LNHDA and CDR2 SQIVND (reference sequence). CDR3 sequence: CASSTQSKGVQPQHF. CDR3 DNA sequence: TGTGCCAGTAGTACTCAATCAAAAGGGGTTCAGCCCCAGCATTTT.

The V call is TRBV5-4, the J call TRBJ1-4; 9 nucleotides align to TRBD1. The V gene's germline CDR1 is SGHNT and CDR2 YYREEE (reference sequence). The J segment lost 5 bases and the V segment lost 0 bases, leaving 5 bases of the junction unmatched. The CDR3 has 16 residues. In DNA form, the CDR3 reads TGTGCCAGCAGCTTGGCCGTGGGACAGGGAAATGAAAAACTGTTTTTT. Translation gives CASSLAVGQGNEKLFF.

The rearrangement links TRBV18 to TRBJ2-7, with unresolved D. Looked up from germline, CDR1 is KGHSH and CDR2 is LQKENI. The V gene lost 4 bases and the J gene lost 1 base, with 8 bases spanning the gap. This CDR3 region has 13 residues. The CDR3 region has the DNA TGTGCCAGCTCACTACCCAAATCCTACGAGCAGTACTTC. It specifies CASSLPKSYEQYF.

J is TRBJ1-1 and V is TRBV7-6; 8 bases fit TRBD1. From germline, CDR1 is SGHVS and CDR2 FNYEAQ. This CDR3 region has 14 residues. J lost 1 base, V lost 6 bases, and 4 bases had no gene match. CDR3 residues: CASRLDRGNTEAFF. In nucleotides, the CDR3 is TGTGCCAGCAGACTTGACAGGGGGAACACTGAAGCTTTCTTT.

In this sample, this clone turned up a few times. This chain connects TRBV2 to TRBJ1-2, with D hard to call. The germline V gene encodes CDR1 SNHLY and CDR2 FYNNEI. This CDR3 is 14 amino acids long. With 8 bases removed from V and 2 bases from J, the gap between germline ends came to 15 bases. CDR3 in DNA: TGTGCCAGCTTTTCACCCAGGAGGAACTATGGCTACACCTTC. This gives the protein CASFSPRRNYGYTF.

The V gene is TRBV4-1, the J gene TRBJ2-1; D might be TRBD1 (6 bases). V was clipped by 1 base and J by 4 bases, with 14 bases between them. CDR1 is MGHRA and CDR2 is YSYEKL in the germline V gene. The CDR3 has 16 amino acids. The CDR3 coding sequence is TGCGCCAGCAGCCAAGCAGGGGCTCCCGGGTACAATGAGCAGTTCTTC. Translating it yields CASSQAGAPGYNEQFF.

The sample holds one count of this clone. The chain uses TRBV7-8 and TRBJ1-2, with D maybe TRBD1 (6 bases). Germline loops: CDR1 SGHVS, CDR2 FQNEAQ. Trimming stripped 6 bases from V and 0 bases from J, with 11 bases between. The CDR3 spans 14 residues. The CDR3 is CASSIGQSNYGYTF. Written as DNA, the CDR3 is TGTGCCAGCAGTATAGGACAGTCTAACTATGGCTACACCTTC.

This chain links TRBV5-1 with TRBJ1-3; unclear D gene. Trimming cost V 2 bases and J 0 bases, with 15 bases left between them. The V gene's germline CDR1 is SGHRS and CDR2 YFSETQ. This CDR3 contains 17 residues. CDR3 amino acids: CASSFTAGRNSGNTIYF. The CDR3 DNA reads TGCGCCAGCAGCTTCACGGCAGGCCGCAACTCTGGAAACACCATATATTTT. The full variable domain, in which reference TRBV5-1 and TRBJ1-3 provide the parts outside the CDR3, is KAGVTQTPRYLIKTRGQQVTLSCSPISGHRSVSWYQQTPGQGLQFLFEYFSETQRNKGNFPGRFSGRQFSNSRSEMNVSTLELGDSALYLCASSFTAGRNSGNTIYFGEGSWLTVV.

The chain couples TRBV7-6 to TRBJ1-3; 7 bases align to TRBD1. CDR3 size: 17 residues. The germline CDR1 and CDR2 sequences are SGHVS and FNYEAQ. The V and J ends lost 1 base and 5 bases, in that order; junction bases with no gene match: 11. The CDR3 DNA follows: TGTGCCAGCAGCTTAGTAGGGGGCTCAGGGAGACGAAACACCATATATTTT. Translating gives CASSLVGGSGRRNTIYF.

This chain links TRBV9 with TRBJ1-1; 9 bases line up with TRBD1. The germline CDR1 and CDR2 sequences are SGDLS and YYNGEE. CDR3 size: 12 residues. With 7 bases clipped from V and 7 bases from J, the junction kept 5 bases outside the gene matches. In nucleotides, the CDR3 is TGTGCCAGCGGGCGACAGGGGGATGAAGCTTTCTTT. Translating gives CASGRQGDEAFF.

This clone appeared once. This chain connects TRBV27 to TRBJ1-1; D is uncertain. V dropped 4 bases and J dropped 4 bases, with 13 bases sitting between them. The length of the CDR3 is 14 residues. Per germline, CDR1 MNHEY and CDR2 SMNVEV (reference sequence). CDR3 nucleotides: TGTGCCAGCAGTTATGGTGCGGGGTCCACTGAAGCTTTCTTT. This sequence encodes CASSYGAGSTEAFF.

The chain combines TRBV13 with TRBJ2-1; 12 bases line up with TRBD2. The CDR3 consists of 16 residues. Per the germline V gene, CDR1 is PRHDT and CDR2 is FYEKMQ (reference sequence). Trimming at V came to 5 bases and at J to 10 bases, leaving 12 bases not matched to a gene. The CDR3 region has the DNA TGTGCCAGCAGCCCCCAAGCTAGCGGGGGGGCAAGGGAGCAGTTCTTC. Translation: CASSPQASGGAREQFF.

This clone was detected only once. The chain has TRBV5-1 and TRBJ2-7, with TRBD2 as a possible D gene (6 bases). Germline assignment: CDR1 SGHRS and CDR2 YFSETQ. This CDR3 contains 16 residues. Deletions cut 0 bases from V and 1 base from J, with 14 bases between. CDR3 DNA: TGCGCCAGCAGCTTGGGTGCTAGCGACGGGTCCTACGAGCAGTACTTC. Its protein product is CASSLGASDGSYEQYF.